The source of this T cell receptor (beta chain) is a study of cytomegalovirus exposure and HLA in healthy donors. With V trimmed by 0 bases and J by 0 bases, 10 bases remained unmatched. The germline gives CDR1 SGDLS, CDR2 YYNGEE. This CDR3 comprises 19 residues. Here immunoSEQ multiplex PCR was the method, and the copy in TCRdb shows in-frame clones only, minus some. Of around 150,000 clones listed, approximately 91% are singletons. The origin of this receptor is a man between 18 and 29 years old in good health and CMV-seronegative. The chain is built from TRBV9 and TRBJ2-3; 10 positions match TRBD2. The sequenced material came from PBMCs. CDR3 in amino acids: CASSVGRGTSEISTDTQYF. CDR3 nucleotides: TGTGCCAGCAGCGTAGGGAGGGGGACTAGCGAAATCAGCACAGATACGCAGTATTTT.